This T cell receptor beta chain stems from a study of human T cells and chemical hapten exposure. Looking at the study overall: While the roughly 23-week study was under way, patients received diphenylcyclopropenone on the scalp every week. Patch tests applied 0.01% DPC to the upper back, read at 6 days.

The sample's time point: patch test 2, 6 weeks after DPC sensitization. The treatment here: therapeutic diphenylcyclopropenone sensitization with weekly scalp DPC. Every patch test was put on after a blood sample was taken. The junction had 4 bases not matched to a gene; V was cut back by 5 bases and J by 4 bases. The germline CDR1 and CDR2 sequences are SNHLY and FYNNEI. The CDR3 sequence is 14 residues long. TCRdb reprocessed the RACE reads with MiXCR, giving one entry per CDR3 protein. The data show 70,000 to 90,000 distinct CDR3 sequences, with about 10% seen just once and roughly 5% held by the top ten. There are a few counts of this clonotype.

The V call is TRBV2, the J call TRBJ2-5, with TRBD1 identical over 10 bases. The specimen comprised whole blood, sampled in connection with sensitization to the hapten diphenylcyclopropenone (DPC). This TCR derives from a woman in her forties or fifties with alopecia areata. Some clones in this sample may be carry-over from other donors' samples. CDR3 in DNA: TGTGCCAGCAGTCGGACAGGGGGACGAGAGACCCAGTACTTC. The encoded protein is CASSRTGGRETQYF.